Shown below are 30 T cell receptor beta chains from a single sample sequenced in a study of T cell clonotyping in hematopoietic cell transplantation. Stated time point: recipient sample about 28 days before transplant, after cytoreduction. Sequencing was performed with immunoSEQ multiplex PCR; in TCRdb, only in-frame clones are kept and a portion is missing. The sample yields tens of thousands of clones, 85% to 90% seen once. The specimen was peripheral blood mononuclear cells, collected before stem cell transplant. All receptors come from a man aged 55 to 70 with biphenotypic leukemia. Some clones in this sample may be carry-over from other donors' samples.

This clone was detected only a few times. The V gene is TRBV7-9, the J gene TRBJ2-2; tentative D call: TRBD2 (5 bases). This CDR3 spans 14 amino acids. Germline CDR1 reads SEHNR; CDR2 reads FQNEAQ (reference sequence). The V gene lost 3 bases and the J gene lost 4 bases, with 9 bases spanning the gap. CDR3 sequence (DNA): TGTGCCAGCAGCTTGAGTCGGGGCACCGGGGAGCTGTTTTTT. Protein product: CASSLSRGTGELFF.

This sequence joins TRBV28 and TRBJ1-2, with a weak D call TRBD1 (5 bases). CDR1 is MDHEN and CDR2 is SYDVKM in the germline V gene. The CDR3 is 14 residues long. Trimming took 6 bases from V and 4 from J, leaving 15 bases between them. In DNA form, the CDR3 reads TGTGCCAGCAGGACGGGCGGGACTTTCTATGGCTACACCTTC. As protein: CASRTGGTFYGYTF.

CDR3 amino acids: CSVEPSGTGSSYEQYF. In nucleotides, the CDR3 is TGCAGCGTTGAGCCTAGCGGGACGGGGAGCTCCTACGAGCAGTACTTC. The J gene is TRBJ2-7, the V gene TRBV29-1, with TRBD2 matching 9 bases. CDR1 is SQVTM, CDR2 ANQGSEA, per germline. The V gene end was trimmed by 3 bases and the J gene end by 0 bases; junction bases not matched to a gene: 9. This CDR3 has 16 amino acids.

The chain links TRBV21-1 to TRBJ2-2. TRBV21-1 is an annotated pseudogene. The CDR3 consists of 13 residues. The CDR3 DNA is TGTGCCAGCAGCAAAGGTCACACCGGGGAGCTGTTTTTT. This codes for CASSKGHTGELFF.

Here the CDR3 reads CASSLRDRVSGYTF. DNA for the CDR3: TGTGCCAGCAGTCTCCGGGACAGGGTCTCTGGCTACACCTTC. The chain couples TRBV28 to TRBJ1-2; 9 positions match TRBD1. V shed 5 bases, J shed 7 bases, and the junction held 8 bases outside the gene matches. Germline CDR1 reads MDHEN; CDR2 reads SYDVKM. The CDR3 is 14 residues long.

This clone was counted a single time. J is TRBJ1-5 and V is TRBV4-1; TRBD1 aligns across 10 bases. CDR1 is MGHRA and CDR2 is YSYEKL in the germline V gene. J gave up 0 bases and V 2 bases, and 10 bases lay outside the gene matches. This CDR3 comprises 19 residues. The CDR3 DNA is TGCGCCAGCAGCCAACCGTCCGGACAGGGGGACTATAGCAATCAGCCCCAGCATTTT. As protein: CASSQPSGQGDYSNQPQHF.

This sequence joins TRBV5-4 and TRBJ2-7, with D possibly being TRBD2 (6 bases). The V end was cut by 0 bases, the J end by 0 bases, with 7 bases between. Germline V gives CDR1 SGHNT, CDR2 YYREEE (reference sequence). The CDR3 loop spans 14 amino acids. The CDR3 DNA follows: TGTGCCAGCAGCTTGGCGGGGGACTCCTACGAGCAGTACTTC. It encodes CASSLAGDSYEQYF.

About this clone: Germline and junction disagree at one end, which may indicate a read error. The CDR3 DNA sequence: TGTGCCAGCAGTGAGAGGACAGTCTATGGCCACACCTTC. As protein: CASSERTVYGHTF. The chain links TRBV2 to TRBJ1-2; a possible D gene is TRBD1 (6 bases). The CDR3 loop spans 13 amino acids. CDR1 SNHLY and CDR2 FYNNEI come from the germline V gene.

V and J are TRBV7-3 and TRBJ1-2; D may be TRBD1 (5 bases). The V and J ends lost 5 bases and 8 bases respectively, with 15 bases between them. CDR1 and CDR2 (germline): SGHTA, FQGTGA. The CDR3 spans 13 residues. CDR3 DNA: TGTGCCAGCAGCCCAGGGCACAGAGGGGGCTACACCTTC. Translating it yields CASSPGHRGGYTF.

The chain joins TRBV5-4 to TRBJ2-5; 9 nucleotides match TRBD2. Trimming took 4 bases from V and 4 from J; bases not matched to a gene: 5. CDR1 SGHNT and CDR2 YYREEE come from the germline V gene (reference sequence). This CDR3 is 14 amino acids long. CDR3 in amino acids: CASSQNSGGETQYF. Here the CDR3 DNA reads TGTGCCAGCAGCCAAAATAGCGGGGGAGAGACCCAGTACTTC.

The J gene is TRBJ1-2, the V gene TRBV10-3, with TRBD1 matching 7 bases. The CDR3 loop spans 13 amino acids. V shed 4 bases, J shed 5 bases, and the junction held 4 bases outside the gene matches. Germline assignment: CDR1 ENHRY and CDR2 SYGVKD. The CDR3 DNA follows: TGTGCCATCAGTGGGGGACAGTGGTATGGCTACACCTTC. Translated: CAISGGQWYGYTF.

This chain joins TRBV14 and TRBJ2-3; no clear D. The CDR3 sequence is 16 residues long. V lost 4 bases, J lost 1 base, and 15 bases lay in between. Germline V gene data show CDR1 as SGHDN and CDR2 as FVKESK. The CDR3: CASSPPWRDRTDTQYF. In DNA form, the CDR3 reads TGTGCCAGCAGCCCTCCATGGCGAGACCGCACAGATACGCAGTATTTT.

The gene calls are TRBV6-6 and TRBJ2-7; the match to TRBD1 covers 8 bases. The CDR3 extends over 15 amino acids. V was clipped by 0 bases and J by 3 bases; unmatched bases: 4. Germline lookup yields CDR1 MNHNY and CDR2 SVGAGI (reference sequence). The CDR3 sequence is CASSYSDRDLYEQYF. The CDR3 DNA reads TGTGCCAGCAGTTACTCGGACAGGGACCTCTACGAGCAGTACTTC.

This sequence joins TRBV5-4 and TRBJ2-2, with 8 bases fitting TRBD2. The CDR3 extends over 16 amino acids. V was clipped by 1 base and J by 2 bases; unmatched bases: 4. Germline CDR1 reads SGHNT; CDR2 reads YYREEE (reference sequence). The CDR3 loop reads CASSLKREYNTGELFF. In DNA form, the CDR3 reads TGTGCCAGCAGCTTGAAGCGGGAGTACAACACCGGGGAGCTGTTTTTT.

As regards this clone: This CDR3 is also generated by other DNA sequences in the sample. The genes are TRBV20-1 and TRBJ2-5; no reliable D call. V was cut by 5 bases and J by 5 bases, with 9 bases left in between. The CDR3 is 11 amino acids. Germline CDR1 is DFQATT and CDR2 is SNEGSKA (reference sequence). This chain's CDR3 is CSAPLAETQYF. The CDR3 coding sequence is TGCAGTGCTCCCCTCGCGGAGACCCAGTACTTC.

The gene calls are TRBV5-1 and TRBJ2-7; D not resolved. Germline CDR1 SGHRS, CDR2 YFSETQ. V was clipped by 0 bases and J by 5 bases, with 6 bases between them. The CDR3 length is 12 residues. In DNA, the CDR3 is TGCGCCAGCAGCTTGGCGCTAGACGAGCAGTACTTC. As protein: CASSLALDEQYF.

The chain has TRBV6-6 and TRBJ2-7; no reliable D call. Germline V gene data show CDR1 as MNHNY and CDR2 as SVGAGI (reference sequence). The CDR3 is 12 amino acids. Between the trimmed V and J ends, which lost 5 bases and 3 bases, there was a span of 8 bases. Here the CDR3 DNA reads TGTGCCAGCAGTCTGGTTTTCTACGAGCAGTACTTC. Its translation: CASSLVFYEQYF.

This chain connects TRBV30 to TRBJ2-1, with a weak D call TRBD2 (6 bases). Trimming stripped 8 bases from V and 0 bases from J, with 14 bases between. The germline V gene encodes CDR1 GTSNPN and CDR2 SVGIG (reference sequence). The CDR3 totals 14 residues. In nucleotides, the CDR3 is TGTGCCGGAGCTAGCGAAAGCTCCTACAATGAGCAGTTCTTC. Residues: CAGASESSYNEQFF.

The genes are TRBV7-6 and TRBJ2-7; D might be TRBD2 (6 bases). The length of the CDR3 is 15 residues. Germline values: CDR1 SGHVS, CDR2 FNYEAQ. Deletions cut 0 bases from V and 0 bases from J, with 9 bases between. The CDR3 DNA reads as TGTGCCAGCAGCTTAGCGGCGGGGTTCTCCTACGAGCAGTACTTC. Amino acids: CASSLAAGFSYEQYF.

A single count supports this clone. The chain recombines TRBV11-1 with TRBJ2-2; 8 nucleotides agree with TRBD1. This CDR3 region has 17 residues. Germline values: CDR1 SGHAT, CDR2 FQDESV (reference sequence). V shed 1 base and J 2 bases; nucleotides not matched to a gene: 6. The CDR3 DNA reads as TGTGCCAGCAGCTTAGTAATGCAGGGGGCCAACACCGGGGAGCTGTTTTTT. Amino acid sequence: CASSLVMQGANTGELFF.

The sample holds a few counts of this clone. The CDR3 coding sequence is TGCGCCAGCAGTCGACCCAATCAGCCCCAGCATTTT. This sequence encodes CASSRPNQPQHF. V gene TRBV10-1 combines with J gene TRBJ1-5, with no clear D. CDR3 length: 12 amino acids. V was clipped by 5 bases and J by 3 bases, with 5 bases between them. The germline CDR1 and CDR2 sequences are WNHNN and SYGVQD (reference sequence).

The rearrangement links TRBV2 to TRBJ2-1; 7 bases line up with TRBD2. The CDR3 loop spans 12 amino acids. Trimming at V came to 7 bases and at J to 7 bases, leaving 4 bases not matched to a gene. CDR1 is SNHLY, CDR2 FYNNEI, per germline. The CDR3 DNA sequence: TGTGCCAGCAAGGGACTAAAGAATGAGCAGTTCTTC. Its protein is CASKGLKNEQFF.

This clone has just a few counts. The rearrangement links TRBV6-5 to TRBJ2-7, with 11 bases lining up with TRBD2. The germline CDR1 and CDR2 sequences are MNHEY and SVGAGI. The CDR3 consists of 15 residues. The V gene end was trimmed by 4 bases and the J gene end by 4 bases; junction bases not matched to a gene: 6. The CDR3 here is CASSLGLAVRYEQYF. In nucleotides, the CDR3 is TGTGCCAGCAGTTTGGGACTAGCGGTACGGTACGAGCAGTACTTC.

This clone was seen a handful of times. The V and J genes are TRBV6-1 and TRBJ1-3; 7 positions agree with TRBD1. This CDR3 has 15 residues. CDR1 and CDR2 (germline): MNHNS, SASEGT. V lost 7 bases and J lost 4; bases outside the gene matches: 10. CDR3 in amino acids: CASNSPGQSGNTIYF. The CDR3 coding sequence is TGTGCCAGCAATTCCCCGGGACAGTCAGGAAACACCATATATTTT.

The chain couples TRBV27 to TRBJ1-1, with 9 bases aligning to TRBD1. CDR1 is MNHEY, CDR2 SMNVEV, per germline (reference sequence). The CDR3 runs to 16 residues. The V and J ends lost 5 bases and 0 bases, in that order; junction bases with no gene match: 7. CDR3 region: CASSHTTGGVNTEAFF. The CDR3 nucleotides are TGTGCCAGCAGTCACACGACAGGGGGGGTGAACACTGAAGCTTTCTTT.

The J gene is TRBJ2-5, the V gene TRBV15, with D unresolved. This CDR3 has 13 amino acids. CDR1 is LNHNV and CDR2 is YYDKDF in the germline V gene (reference sequence). V was cut by 5 bases and J by 0 bases, with 7 bases left in between. Here the CDR3 reads CATSYTYQETQYF. CDR3 nucleotides: TGTGCCACCAGCTATACTTACCAAGAGACCCAGTACTTC.

This clone was detected once. This chain connects TRBV5-1 to TRBJ2-7, with 8 bases lining up with TRBD2. Germline V gene sequence: CDR1 SGHRS, CDR2 YFSETQ. J gave up 3 bases and V 4 bases, and 9 bases lay outside the gene matches. The CDR3 consists of 15 residues. CDR3 sequence reads: CASSLLAGPDYEQYF. The CDR3 DNA is TGCGCCAGCAGCCTTTTAGCGGGGCCCGACTACGAGCAGTACTTC.

The rearrangement joins TRBV30 to TRBJ2-7; 11 bases map to TRBD2. The CDR3 is 16 amino acids. Germline V gives CDR1 GTSNPN, CDR2 SVGIG (reference sequence). Losses at the gene ends were 1 base for V and 7 bases for J; bases not matched to a gene: 12. CDR3 nucleotide sequence: TGTGCCTGGAGTGCCCTTTCTAGCGGGAGGAACCTAGAGCAGTACTTC. This gives the protein CAWSALSSGRNLEQYF.

The V and J genes are TRBV6-4 and TRBJ1-4; D might be TRBD1 (6 bases). CDR1 and CDR2 (germline): MRHNA, SNTAGT. The CDR3 totals 13 residues. V gave up 5 bases and J gave up 7 bases, with 11 bases separating them. The CDR3 loop is CASSPRGGEKLFF. The CDR3 region has the DNA TGTGCCAGCAGTCCCAGGGGAGGTGAAAAACTGTTTTTT.

The rearrangement uses TRBV7-2 and TRBJ2-7; D not certain. Germline V gives CDR1 SGHTA, CDR2 FQGNSA. With 3 bases removed from V and 0 bases from J, the gap between germline ends came to 3 bases. This CDR3 contains 12 residues. This CDR3 is CASSFPSYEQYF. DNA for the CDR3: TGTGCCAGCAGCTTCCCCTCCTACGAGCAGTACTTC.